The clone carrying this T cell receptor (beta chain) was seen more than once but under ten times. Its specificity is unknown. This CDR3 spans 12 amino acids. The V gene's germline CDR1 is MNHNS and CDR2 SASEGT. Trimming took 6 bases from V and 1 from J, leaving 6 bases between them. The sample's treatment: approximately nine-day PBMC culture with coronavirus spike peptide pools or control peptides (ViraFEST assay). Sequencing of cultured CD4+ T cell DNA used the Oncomine TCR Beta short-read assay. TCRdb reanalysed the PCR reads using MiXCR and keeps one entry per CDR3 protein. The data hold fewer than 15,000 distinct CDR3 sequences, with about 28% observed a single time. This record belongs to a study of vaccination and CD4 T cells after COVID-19.

The material sequenced was cultured CD4+ T cells from blood. This rearrangement joins TRBV6-1 to TRBJ1-1; D unclear. The TCR was taken from a human donor with COVID-19. The CDR3 DNA reads as TGTGCCAGCAGGTCCACGAACACTGAAGCTTTCTTT. Amino acid sequence: CASRSTNTEAFF.